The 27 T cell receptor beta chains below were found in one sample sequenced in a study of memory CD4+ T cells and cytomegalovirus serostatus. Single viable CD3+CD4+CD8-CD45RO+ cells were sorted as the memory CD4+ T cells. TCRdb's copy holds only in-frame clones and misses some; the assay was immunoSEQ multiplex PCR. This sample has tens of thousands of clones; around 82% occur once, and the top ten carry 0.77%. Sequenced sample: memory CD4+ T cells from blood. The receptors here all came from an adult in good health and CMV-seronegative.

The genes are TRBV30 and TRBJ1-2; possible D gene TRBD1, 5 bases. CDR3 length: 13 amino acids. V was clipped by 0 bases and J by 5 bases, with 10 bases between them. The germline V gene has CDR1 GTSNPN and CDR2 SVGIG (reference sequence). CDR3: CAWSVREGYGYTF. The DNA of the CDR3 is TGTGCCTGGAGTGTACGGGAGGGGTATGGCTACACCTTC.

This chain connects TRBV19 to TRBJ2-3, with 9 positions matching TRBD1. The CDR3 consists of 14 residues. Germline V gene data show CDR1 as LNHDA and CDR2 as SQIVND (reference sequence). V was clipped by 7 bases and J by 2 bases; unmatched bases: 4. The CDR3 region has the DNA TGTGCCAGTACACGGACAGGGGCCACAGATACGCAGTATTTT. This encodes CASTRTGATDTQYF.

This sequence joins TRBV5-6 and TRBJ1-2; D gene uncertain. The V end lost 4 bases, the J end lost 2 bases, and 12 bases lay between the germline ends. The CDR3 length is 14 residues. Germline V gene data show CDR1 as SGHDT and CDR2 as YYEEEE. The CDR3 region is CASSPPSHNYGYTF. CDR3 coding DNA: TGTGCCAGCAGCCCACCCAGCCACAACTATGGCTACACCTTC.

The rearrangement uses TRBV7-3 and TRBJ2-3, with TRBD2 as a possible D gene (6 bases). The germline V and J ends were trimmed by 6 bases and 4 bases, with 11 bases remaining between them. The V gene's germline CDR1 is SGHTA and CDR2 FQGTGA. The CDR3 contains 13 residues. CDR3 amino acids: CASRPSGADTQYF. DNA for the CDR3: TGTGCCAGCAGGCCCTCGGGGGCAGATACGCAGTATTTT.

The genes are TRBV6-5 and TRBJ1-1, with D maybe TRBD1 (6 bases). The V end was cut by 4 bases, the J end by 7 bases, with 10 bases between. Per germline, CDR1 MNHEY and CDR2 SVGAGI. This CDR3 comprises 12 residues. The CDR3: CASSSGHNEAFF. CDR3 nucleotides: TGTGCCAGCAGTTCGGGACACAATGAAGCTTTCTTT.

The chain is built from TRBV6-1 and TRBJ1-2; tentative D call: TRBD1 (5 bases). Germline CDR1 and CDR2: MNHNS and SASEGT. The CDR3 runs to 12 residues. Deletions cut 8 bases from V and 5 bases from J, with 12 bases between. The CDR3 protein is CASSQKGYGYTF. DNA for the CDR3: TGTGCCAGCTCACAGAAGGGGTATGGCTACACCTTC.

The CDR3 DNA reads TGTGCCTACCAGGGTCGTGCCGGGGAGCTGTTTTTT. It encodes CAYQGRAGELFF. The chain joins TRBV28 to TRBJ2-2, with D possibly TRBD1 on 5 matching bases. CDR1 and CDR2 (germline): MDHEN, SYDVKM. The CDR3 runs to 12 residues. V shed 11 bases and J shed 6 bases, with 13 bases lying between them.

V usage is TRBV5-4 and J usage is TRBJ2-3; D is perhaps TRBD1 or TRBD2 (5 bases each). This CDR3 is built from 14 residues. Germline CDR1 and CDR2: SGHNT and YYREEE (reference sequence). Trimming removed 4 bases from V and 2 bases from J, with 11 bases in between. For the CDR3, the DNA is TGTGCCAGCAGCCTAGGGACCAACACAGATACGCAGTATTTT. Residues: CASSLGTNTDTQYF.

The CDR3 region is CASSLVGRGFYNEQFF. For the CDR3, the DNA is TGTGCCAGCAGCTTAGTGGGCAGGGGATTTTACAATGAGCAGTTCTTC. V and J are TRBV7-9 and TRBJ2-1; possible D gene TRBD1, 6 bases. The V gene's germline CDR1 is SEHNR and CDR2 FQNEAQ (reference sequence). Trimming cost V 1 base and J 4 bases, with 14 bases left between them. The CDR3 length is 16 residues.

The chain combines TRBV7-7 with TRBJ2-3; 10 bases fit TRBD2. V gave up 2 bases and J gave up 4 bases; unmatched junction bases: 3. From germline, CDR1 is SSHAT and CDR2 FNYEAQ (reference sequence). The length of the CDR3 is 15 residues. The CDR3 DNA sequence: TGTGCCAGCAGCTTAAGCGGGGGGGCCTCAGATACGCAGTATTTT. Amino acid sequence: CASSLSGGASDTQYF.

CDR3 sequence: CASSLAGSDQPQHF. The CDR3 bases are TGTGCCAGCAGCTTGGCGGGATCGGATCAGCCCCAGCATTTT. The V and J genes are TRBV7-9 and TRBJ1-5; D gene ambiguous. In germline, CDR1 is SEHNR, CDR2 FQNEAQ (reference sequence). This CDR3 region has 14 residues. V was clipped by 3 bases and J by 5 bases, with 11 bases between them.

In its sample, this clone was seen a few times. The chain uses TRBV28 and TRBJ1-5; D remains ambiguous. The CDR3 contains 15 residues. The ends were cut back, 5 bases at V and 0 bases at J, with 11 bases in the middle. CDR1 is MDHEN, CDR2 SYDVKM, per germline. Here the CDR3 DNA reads TGTGCCAGCAGTAAACAGCGTTATAGCAATCAGCCCCAGCATTTT. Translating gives CASSKQRYSNQPQHF. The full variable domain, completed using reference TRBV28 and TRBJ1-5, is DVKVTQSSRYLVKRTGEKVFLECVQDMDHENMFWYRQDPGLGLRLIYFSYDVKMKEKGDIPEGYSVSREKKERFSLILESASTNQTSMYLCASSKQRYSNQPQHFGDGTRLSIL.

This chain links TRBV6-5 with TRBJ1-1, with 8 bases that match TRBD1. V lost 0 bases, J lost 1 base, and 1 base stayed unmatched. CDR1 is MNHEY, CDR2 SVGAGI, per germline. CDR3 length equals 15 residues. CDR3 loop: CASSYSGQGNTEAFF. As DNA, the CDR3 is TGTGCCAGCAGTTACTCCGGACAGGGGAACACTGAAGCTTTCTTT.

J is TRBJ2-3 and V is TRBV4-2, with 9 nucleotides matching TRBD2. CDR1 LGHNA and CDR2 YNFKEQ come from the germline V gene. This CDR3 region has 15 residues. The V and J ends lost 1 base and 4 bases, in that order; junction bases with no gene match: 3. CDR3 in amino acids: CASSQGGGEADTQYF. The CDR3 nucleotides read TGTGCCAGCAGCCAAGGCGGGGGGGAGGCAGATACGCAGTATTTT.

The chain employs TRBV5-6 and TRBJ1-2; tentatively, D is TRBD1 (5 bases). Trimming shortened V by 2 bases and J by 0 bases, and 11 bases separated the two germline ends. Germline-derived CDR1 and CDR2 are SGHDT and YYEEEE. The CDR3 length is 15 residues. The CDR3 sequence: CASSLRGVANYGYTF. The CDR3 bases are TGTGCCAGCAGCTTACGGGGGGTTGCTAACTATGGCTACACCTTC.

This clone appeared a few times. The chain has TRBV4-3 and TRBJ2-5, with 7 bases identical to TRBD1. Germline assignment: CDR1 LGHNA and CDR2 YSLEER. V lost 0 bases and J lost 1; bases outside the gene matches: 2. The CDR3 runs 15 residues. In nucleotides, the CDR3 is TGCGCCAGCAGCCAAGAGGGGACAGCCCAAGAGACCCAGTACTTC. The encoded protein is CASSQEGTAQETQYF.

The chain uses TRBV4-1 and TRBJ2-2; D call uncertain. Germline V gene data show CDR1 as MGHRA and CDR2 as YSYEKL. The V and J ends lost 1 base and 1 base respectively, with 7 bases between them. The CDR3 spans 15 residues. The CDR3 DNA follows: TGCGCCAGCAGCCAAGTTTGGGGGAACACCGGGGAGCTGTTTTTT. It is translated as CASSQVWGNTGELFF.

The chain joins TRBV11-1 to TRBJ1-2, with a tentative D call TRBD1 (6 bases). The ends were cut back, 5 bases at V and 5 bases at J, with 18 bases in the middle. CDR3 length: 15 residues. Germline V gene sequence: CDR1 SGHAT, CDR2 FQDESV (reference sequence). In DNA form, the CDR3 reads TGTGCCAGCAGCCAAGACAGGCCGTCGGGGTATGGCTACACCTTC. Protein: CASSQDRPSGYGYTF.

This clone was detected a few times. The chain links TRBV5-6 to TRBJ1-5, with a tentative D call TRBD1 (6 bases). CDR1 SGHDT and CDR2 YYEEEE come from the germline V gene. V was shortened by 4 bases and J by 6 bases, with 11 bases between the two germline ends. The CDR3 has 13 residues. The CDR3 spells CASSPAGVQPQHF. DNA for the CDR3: TGTGCCAGCAGCCCGGCAGGGGTTCAGCCCCAGCATTTT.

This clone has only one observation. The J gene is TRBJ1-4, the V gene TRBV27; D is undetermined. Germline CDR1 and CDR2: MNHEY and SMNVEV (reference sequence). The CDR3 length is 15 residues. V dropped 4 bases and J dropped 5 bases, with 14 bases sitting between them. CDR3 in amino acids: CASSSYSGRNEKLFF. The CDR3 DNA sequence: TGTGCCAGCAGTTCATACAGTGGGAGGAATGAAAAACTGTTTTTT.

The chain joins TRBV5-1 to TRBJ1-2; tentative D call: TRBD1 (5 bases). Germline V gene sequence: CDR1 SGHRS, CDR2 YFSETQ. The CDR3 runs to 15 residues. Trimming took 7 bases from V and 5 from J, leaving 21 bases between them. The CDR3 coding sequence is TGCGCCAGCGCCTCGACCGTCGGGGGGATTTATGGCTACACCTTC. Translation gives CASASTVGGIYGYTF.

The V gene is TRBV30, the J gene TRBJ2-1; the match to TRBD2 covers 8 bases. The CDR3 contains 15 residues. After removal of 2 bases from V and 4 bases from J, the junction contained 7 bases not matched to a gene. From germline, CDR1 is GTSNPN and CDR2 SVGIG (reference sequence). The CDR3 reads CAWSSTLAGYNEQFF. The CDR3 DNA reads TGTGCCTGGAGTTCGACCCTAGCGGGTTACAATGAGCAGTTCTTC.

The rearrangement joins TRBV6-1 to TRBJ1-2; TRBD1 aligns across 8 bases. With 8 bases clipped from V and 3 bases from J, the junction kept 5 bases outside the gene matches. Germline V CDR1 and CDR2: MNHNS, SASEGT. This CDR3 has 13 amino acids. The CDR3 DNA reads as TGTGCCAGCCGGACAGGGTGGGACTATGGCTACACCTTC. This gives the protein CASRTGWDYGYTF.

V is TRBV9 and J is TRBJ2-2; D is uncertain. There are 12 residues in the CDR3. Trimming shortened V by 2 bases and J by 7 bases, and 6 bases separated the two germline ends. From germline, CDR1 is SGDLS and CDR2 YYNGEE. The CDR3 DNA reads TGTGCCAGCAGCGTCCGCGTCGGGGAGCTGTTTTTT. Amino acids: CASSVRVGELFF. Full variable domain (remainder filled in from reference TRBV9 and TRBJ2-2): DSGVTQTPKHLITATGQRVTLRCSPRSGDLSVYWYQQSLDQGLQFLIQYYNGEERAKGNILERFSAQQFPDLHSELNLSSLELGDSALYFCASSVRVGELFFGEGSRLTVL.

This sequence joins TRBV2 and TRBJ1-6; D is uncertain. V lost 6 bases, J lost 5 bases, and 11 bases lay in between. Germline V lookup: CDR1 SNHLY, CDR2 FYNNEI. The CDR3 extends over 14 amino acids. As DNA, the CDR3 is TGTGCCAGCAGAGGAGACGGAGATAATTCACCCCTCCACTTT. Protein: CASRGDGDNSPLHF.

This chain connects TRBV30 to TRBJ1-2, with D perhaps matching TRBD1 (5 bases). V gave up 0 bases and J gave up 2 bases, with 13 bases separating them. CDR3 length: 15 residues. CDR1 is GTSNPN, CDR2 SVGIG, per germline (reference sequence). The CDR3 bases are TGTGCCTGGAGTGTACCGGCAGGGAAAAACTATGGCTACACCTTC. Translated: CAWSVPAGKNYGYTF.

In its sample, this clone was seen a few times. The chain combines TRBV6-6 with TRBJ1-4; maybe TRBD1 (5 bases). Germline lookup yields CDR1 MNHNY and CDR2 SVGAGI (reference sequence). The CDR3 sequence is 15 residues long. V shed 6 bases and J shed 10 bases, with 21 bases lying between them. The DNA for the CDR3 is TGTGCCAGCAGCCCCGGGACGGCCTATTGGTTAAAACTGTTTTTT. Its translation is CASSPGTAYWLKLFF.